This TCR beta chain derives from a study of cytomegalovirus exposure and HLA in healthy donors (TCRdb year 2017). Context from the whole study: An earlier analysis of 587 of the donors reported 276 Gb of sequence data and around 100 million unique TCR beta sequences obtained from about 200 million T cells. An early release covering 550 to 650 HLA-typed donors comprised about 320 gigabases of sequencing data and around 80 million unique TCR sequences. The genetic ancestry cluster associated with self-reported Caucasian donors included 65% to 90% of the 300 to 450 genotyped donors. The study was designed to test whether signatures of past pathogen exposure could be identified by cataloging public T cell receptors. The T cell repertoires of 666 subjects were profiled by immunosequencing and related to cytomegalovirus serostatus. Besides the first cohort of more than 650 subjects, a separate validation cohort made up of over a hundred different subjects was used. High-throughput TCR immunosequencing, statistical association of individual TCRs with disease status, and machine learning were combined to predict cytomegalovirus infection status. In a later analysis, previously published TCR beta repertoires from 550 to 750 donors were re-analyzed and high-resolution HLA genotyping was added so that TCR occurrence patterns could be studied. In the later analysis, no new phenotypic data were used to find candidate immune exposures; instead, reliance was placed on TCR beta sequences and their occurrence across donors. In an earlier analysis of a few hundred of the donors, high-throughput TCR beta sequencing was used to judge whether each TCR beta V gene segment behaved as functional or pseudogenic. Donor age, sex, ethnicity and CMV serostatus were compiled together with the repertoire data. In a later genetic analysis, genome-wide SNP genotypes for about three fifths of the 666 donors were used, and that subset was treated as a discovery cohort. Every discovery cohort repertoire had been produced on one sequencing platform. HLA typing included class I and class II loci at four-digit resolution. The number of typed donors differed by locus: roughly 620-640 for A, B, C, DRB1 and DQB1; 500 to 550 for DQA1; some 610 for DPA1; and some 470 for DPB1. A handful of DR-DQ haplotypes were handled as single units for association and clustering because linkage in the cohort was strong. Among 398 genotyped donors of the cohort, an average of around 250,000 unique TCR beta nucleotide sequences was sequenced per donor, of which roughly 17% were non-productive. Results and caveats for the whole study, not just this receptor: An association between a missense DCLRE1C variant and V-gene and J-gene trimming of TCR beta chains was found in a later genetic analysis and replicated in an independent cohort. In a later analysis, most CMV-associated TCR beta chains were found to appear HLA-restricted, with HLA associations seemingly driven largely by CMV exposure. The only immune exposure information available for the cohort was CMV serostatus. The 87-base-pair reads could not distinguish some IMGT-functional V segments, including TRBV6-2 and TRBV6-3, so those segments were excluded. Most TCR sequences were observed very rarely across donors, whereas some public TCRs were present in many individuals. In an earlier analysis of around 500 of the donors, most TCR beta V segments appeared in productive rearrangements about 90% or about 30% of the time, broadly matching IMGT annotations. The classifier was reported to diagnose cytomegalovirus status with high specificity and sensitivity in both the original cohort and the validation cohort. Because some donors lacked HLA typing at each locus, the association tests relied only on the typed subset. Presence/absence analyses assumed roughly uniform sequencing depth across donors, an assumption that may not hold. A later genetic analysis reported fewer N-insertions in productive TCRs among donors in an Asian-associated ancestry cluster than the roughly 700-donor mean. A later analysis reported that several top co-occurrence clusters appeared linked to parvovirus B19, influenza, CMV and Epstein-Barr virus. Because counts were too low, roughly 17 rarely observed V segments, including chromosome 9 orphons, were left out of the earlier analysis of over 550 of the donors. A later analysis found that HLA-associated TCR beta chains were more clonally expanded and had lower generation probabilities than equally common non-associated chains. This cohort had only TCR beta chains sequenced, and the lack of alpha or paired-chain data limited which features could be detected. According to a later analysis, TCR association rates differed among HLA loci, with DRB1 alleles showing the most associated TCRs and HLA-C alleles showing the fewest. A further reported finding was that TCR beta sequences accurately predicted the HLA-A and HLA-B alleles for most subjects in the first cohort. At a false discovery rate of 0.05, a later analysis linked 15,000 to 20,000 TCR beta sequences to specific HLA alleles. The study gave a list of 150 to 200 TCR beta chains associated with cytomegalovirus. Strong co-occurrence of HLA alleles, especially DR and DQ, made assigning TCR associations to individual alleles difficult. A cluster of highly shared sequence variants was judged likely to represent a technical artifact of the sequencing pipeline. In vitro tests confirmed that a few of the cytomegalovirus-associated TCR beta chains recognize cytomegalovirus antigens. The authors suggested that the approach could potentially be extended to other disease states and immunological phenotypes. Correlated functional status among segregating V segments might be attributable to linkage disequilibrium, but an unknown experimental factor could not be ruled out.

CDR1 SGHDT and CDR2 YYEEEE are derived from the germline V gene. V drops 2 bases and J drops 4 bases, leaving 12 bases in between. Reading from cysteine to phenylalanine, the CDR3 counts 15 amino acids. Left in the record is the CDR3 DNA by itself, 45 bases read in frame from the first base. The cohort comprised fewer than 750 healthy bone marrow donors. At the time of sampling, all cohort members were nominally healthy, though unrecorded immune exposures were likely present. The donor was CMV seronegative and belonged to the group of around 400 seronegative cohort members. Each donor provided a peripheral blood sample, and peripheral blood mononuclear cells were used for TCR beta sequencing. Genomic DNA extraction from the blood cell samples was performed with the Qiagen DNeasy Blood Extraction Kit. Libraries came from the immunoSEQ multiplex PCR assay. For the multiplex PCR, a mixture combining 60 forward primers for TCR Vbeta segments and 13 reverse primers for TCR Jbeta segments was used. Amplification of the CDR3 region of rearranged TCR beta genes was performed with a multiplex PCR assay on genomic DNA. On the Illumina HiSeq System, the amplified TCR beta libraries were sequenced as 87-base-pair reads. The study's processing was this. A later analysis tallied roughly 76 million unique TCR beta chains across the 650 to 750 repertoires, and about 12 million of those chains were shared by two or more donors. To remove PCR and sequencing errors, raw reads were error-corrected and collapsed into unique sequences using a nearest-neighbor algorithm that merged closely related sequences. CDR3 sequences were aligned to IMGT reference sequences to assign V, D and J gene segments. For a sequence to be retained, a match of at least six nucleotides to both a V gene segment and a J gene segment was required. A rearrangement counted as productive if the CDR3 had no stop codons and remained in frame with V and J, and every other rearrangement counted as non-productive. Following IMGT convention, CDR3 was defined as the stretch from the second conserved V-encoded cysteine to the conserved J-encoded phenylalanine. In an earlier analysis of approximately 590 of the donors, sequences lacking an unambiguous match to a single V gene segment were excluded. An earlier analysis of a few hundred of the donors called V segments functional above 56.7% productive rearrangements and segregating when the between-donor standard deviation exceeded 5%. A statistical classification framework was built to diagnose cytomegalovirus status from the catalog of TCR beta chain sequences. In a later analysis, TCR nucleotide sequences were compared against IMGT/GENE-DB human TR gene sequences so that V and J genes could be assigned. The TCRdist pipeline was used in a later analysis to assign CDR3 sequences and most-parsimonious VDJ recombination scenarios. In a later analysis, each TCR beta chain was defined by its CDR3 amino acid sequence together with its V-gene family, and reads without a unique V-gene family were excluded. A later analysis removed 500 to 600 highly shared, low-generation-probability nucleotide sequences to deal with suspected cross-contamination and a sequencing artifact. A later analysis calculated a clonal expansion index for each public chain from normalized within-repertoire ranks of inferred template counts. Generation probabilities in a later analysis came from a VDJ recombination model fitted to out-of-frame rearrangements, and those results were checked against IGoR. In a later analysis, TCR-TCR, TCR-HLA and TCR-CMV co-occurrence was scored with hypergeometric tests, and a repertoire-size bias correction was applied to TCR pairs. In a later analysis, false discovery rates were estimated by permuting HLA or CMV assignments 20 times. In a later analysis, co-occurring TCRs were grouped using DBSCAN, with TCRdist sequence similarity added in when clustering inside HLA-allele-positive subsets. For co-occurrence clustering, repertoires with fewer than 30,000 or more than 120,000 public chains were excluded, along with about five repertoires with anomalous nucleotide sharing. TCRdb obtained this table from immuneACCESS and retained in-frame rearrangements with V and J assigned. These tables miss some clones; where compared with another copy, unresolved V genes account for less than half of the shortfall, and the remainder is unexplained. That table supplies the V and J calls and clone size; D and trimming were determined from the DNA. The sample table records 150,000 or so clones; more than 70% of these occur just once. The top ten constitute around 1.5% of the sample.

In this sample, this clone turned up a few times. Its antigen remains unidentified. Per-base quality was not reported, and no clone a single base away is much larger than it. This clonotype was sampled from a male donor in good health and CMV-seronegative. Material: PBMCs. The sequence joins TRBV5-6 to TRBJ2-2; a tentative D match to TRBD2 spans 5 bases. Read as DNA, the sequence is TGTGCCAGCAGCTTATTGAGGGCGTCCACCGGGGAGCTGTTTTTT. This codes for CASSLLRASTGELFF.